This passage covers 18 T cell receptor beta chains from one sample sequenced in a study of blood T cell repertoires in COVID-19. Produced via immunoSEQ multiplex PCR; TCRdb's table is partial and in-frame only. The table lists 250,000 to 350,000 clones, around 85% of them singletons. Material for sequencing was PBMCs or T cells enriched from blood (not recorded which). These receptors all come from a woman aged 30 to 39 who had recovered from COVID-19.

The V and J genes are TRBV29-1 and TRBJ2-2; 8 bases are a match to TRBD2. The CDR3 extends over 13 amino acids. V lost 6 bases and J lost 6; bases outside the gene matches: 6. From germline, CDR1 is SQVTM and CDR2 ANQGSEA. In DNA form, the CDR3 reads TGCAGCGTCCGGGGGGGTACCTCCGGGGAGCTGTTTTTT. Translation: CSVRGGTSGELFF.

The chain links TRBV29-1 to TRBJ1-1; 9 bases agree with TRBD1. Germline CDR1 reads SQVTM; CDR2 reads ANQGSEA. The CDR3 runs to 14 residues. V shed 5 bases, J shed 0 bases, and the junction held 4 bases outside the gene matches. In DNA, the CDR3 is TGCAGCGTTCTTGGGACAGGGATGAACACTGAAGCTTTCTTT. It translates to CSVLGTGMNTEAFF.

The V gene is TRBV5-1, the J gene TRBJ1-1, with D possibly being TRBD1 (6 bases). V lost 3 bases to trimming and J lost 0 bases, with 12 bases between them. Germline lookup yields CDR1 SGHRS and CDR2 YFSETQ. The CDR3 has 15 residues. CDR3 in DNA: TGCGCCAGCAGCTCGACGGGACACATGAACACTGAAGCTTTCTTT. This translates into CASSSTGHMNTEAFF. Variable domain in full (rest from reference TRBV5-1 and TRBJ1-1): KAGVTQTPRYLIKTRGQQVTLSCSPISGHRSVSWYQQTPGQGLQFLFEYFSETQRNKGNFPGRFSGRQFSNSRSEMNVSTLELGDSALYLCASSSTGHMNTEAFFGQGTRLTVV.

The CDR3 loop is CASRTGTGFGYTF. As DNA, the CDR3 is TGTGCCAGCAGAACCGGGACAGGGTTTGGCTACACCTTC. The chain links TRBV6-5 to TRBJ1-2; 9 bases match TRBD1. V was clipped by 6 bases and J by 7 bases; unmatched bases: 6. The length of the CDR3 is 13 residues. Germline V gene data show CDR1 as MNHEY and CDR2 as SVGAGI.

This clone has only one observation. This chain links TRBV18 with TRBJ2-7; 8 bases match TRBD2. CDR3 size: 12 residues. CDR1 and CDR2 from the germline V gene are KGHSH and LQKENI. V lost 8 bases, J lost 2 bases, and 2 bases stayed unmatched. This chain's CDR3 is CASGGGTYEQYF. The CDR3 nucleotides read TGTGCCAGCGGCGGGGGGACCTACGAGCAGTACTTC.

This clone appeared a single time. The DNA of the CDR3 is TGTGCCAGCAGTTCGACGGGTGAGGTGGAGACCCAGTACTTC. Protein sequence: CASSSTGEVETQYF. This chain joins TRBV6-5 and TRBJ2-5; D is undetermined. The CDR3 runs 14 residues. Trimming pared 4 bases from V and 5 bases from J, leaving 14 bases between. CDR1 is MNHEY, CDR2 SVGAGI, per germline.

The rearrangement uses TRBV30 and TRBJ2-5, with 8 positions matching TRBD1. J was trimmed by 5 bases and V by 6 bases; bases with no gene match: 8. The CDR3 consists of 13 residues. CDR1 and CDR2 from the germline V gene are GTSNPN and SVGIG (reference sequence). CDR3 region: CACQGAPGETQYF. DNA for the CDR3: TGTGCCTGTCAGGGGGCGCCGGGGGAGACCCAGTACTTC.

This clone has only a few counts. The same CDR3 can be traced to other DNA sequences in this sample. The J gene is TRBJ1-2, the V gene TRBV19; unclear D gene. From germline, CDR1 is LNHDA and CDR2 SQIVND (reference sequence). V lost 2 bases and J 3 bases, leaving 10 bases between the germline ends. This CDR3 is 14 amino acids long. The CDR3 loop is CASSILGGDYGYTF. The CDR3 nucleotides are TGTGCCAGTAGTATACTTGGCGGAGACTATGGCTACACCTTC.

V gene TRBV19 combines with J gene TRBJ2-7, with TRBD2 identical over 9 bases. Looked up from germline, CDR1 is LNHDA and CDR2 is SQIVND (reference sequence). There are 14 residues in the CDR3. Germline trimming cut 5 bases from V and 4 bases from J; bases unmatched to any gene: 6. The CDR3 region is CASSPGLARYEQYF. Written as DNA, the CDR3 is TGTGCCAGTAGTCCAGGACTAGCGAGATACGAGCAGTACTTC.

The chain has TRBV15 and TRBJ2-3, with 8 bases fitting TRBD2. The CDR3 runs 15 residues. Looked up from germline, CDR1 is LNHNV and CDR2 is YYDKDF (reference sequence). With 1 base clipped from V and 4 bases from J, the junction kept 4 bases outside the gene matches. DNA of the CDR3: TGTGCCACCAGCAGAGTAAGAGCGGGAGCAGATACGCAGTATTTT. Translated, it gives CATSRVRAGADTQYF. The full variable domain, rest sourced from reference TRBV15 and TRBJ2-3, is DAMVIQNPRYQVTQFGKPVTLSCSQTLNHNVMYWYQQKSSQAPKLLFHYYDKDFNNEADTPDNFQSRRPNTSFCFLDIRSPGLGDTAMYLCATSRVRAGADTQYFGPGTRLTVL.

The chain is built from TRBV3-1 (or the pseudogene TRBV3-2) and TRBJ1-3; D gene ambiguous. V was clipped by 4 bases and J by 2 bases, with 12 bases between them. Germline assignment: CDR1 LGHDT and CDR2 YNNKEL (reference sequence). The CDR3 has 15 amino acids. CDR3 loop: CASSLREETGNTIYF. CDR3 DNA sequence: TGTGCCAGCAGCCTGAGGGAGGAAACTGGAAACACCATATATTTT.

The rearrangement uses TRBV5-1 and TRBJ2-2; 8 nucleotides line up with TRBD1. CDR3 length: 15 amino acids. CDR1 and CDR2 from the germline V gene are SGHRS and YFSETQ. V lost 4 bases, J lost 6 bases, and 8 bases stayed unmatched. CDR3 sequence reads: CASSPEDRAAGELFF. In nucleotides, the CDR3 is TGCGCCAGCAGCCCGGAGGACAGGGCGGCCGGGGAGCTGTTTTTT.

The chain uses TRBV7-9 and TRBJ2-5; the D is unclear. Between the trimmed V and J ends, which lost 5 bases and 5 bases, there was a span of 9 bases. CDR3 length: 12 amino acids. Germline CDR1 is SEHNR and CDR2 is FQNEAQ (reference sequence). The CDR3 is CASSKRLETQYF. As DNA, the CDR3 is TGTGCCAGCAGCAAACGACTGGAGACCCAGTACTTC.

V is TRBV7-9 and J is TRBJ2-7; 8 bases agree with TRBD2. J lost 3 bases, V lost 3 bases, and 1 base had no gene match. Per the germline V gene, CDR1 is SEHNR and CDR2 is FQNEAQ (reference sequence). This CDR3 has 13 amino acids. This CDR3 is CASSFGGVYEQYF. CDR3 nucleotides: TGTGCCAGCAGCTTCGGGGGGGTCTACGAGCAGTACTTC.

CDR3 sequence: CASSLAQANYGYTF. The DNA for the CDR3 is TGTGCCAGCAGTTTAGCACAGGCTAACTATGGCTACACCTTC. V gene TRBV28 combines with J gene TRBJ1-2; D is possibly TRBD1 (5 bases). The CDR3 is 14 residues long. Germline assignment: CDR1 MDHEN and CDR2 SYDVKM. The V and J ends lost 2 bases and 0 bases respectively, with 7 bases between them.

This clone was counted a single time. The chain carries TRBV7-9 and TRBJ2-1; D is uncertain. V lost 0 bases, J lost 0 bases, and 9 bases lay in between. The CDR3 runs 16 residues. The germline V gene has CDR1 SEHNR and CDR2 FQNEAQ (reference sequence). This CDR3 reads CASSLADFSSYNEQFF. Here the CDR3 DNA reads TGTGCCAGCAGCTTAGCCGACTTCAGCTCCTACAATGAGCAGTTCTTC. Supplemented by reference TRBV7-9 and TRBJ2-1, the full variable domain reads DTGVSQNPRHKITKRGQNVTFRCDPISEHNRLYWYRQTLGQGPEFLTYFQNEAQLEKSRLLSDRFSAERPKGSFSTLEIQRTEQGDSAMYLCASSLADFSSYNEQFFGPGTRLTVL.

The chain recombines TRBV15 with TRBJ1-6; 8 nucleotides line up with TRBD1. CDR3 size: 17 residues. V trimming: 5 bases; J trimming: 10 bases; junction bases outside the gene matches: 16. The germline CDR1 and CDR2 sequences are LNHNV and YYDKDF (reference sequence). The CDR3 region has the DNA TGTGCCACCAGCTCCTCGTCGGGACAGGCAGGCTCGTCACCCCTCCACTTT. Its protein product is CATSSSSGQAGSSPLHF.

Here the CDR3 DNA reads TGTGCCAGCAGCTTAACAGGGGGAGCGAACACTGAAGCTTTCTTT. Amino acids: CASSLTGGANTEAFF. The chain is built from TRBV7-9 and TRBJ1-1; 8 bases line up with TRBD1. In germline, CDR1 is SEHNR, CDR2 FQNEAQ (reference sequence). The trim removed 2 bases at V and 1 base at J, leaving 3 bases unmatched. The CDR3 runs 15 residues.